This T cell receptor (beta chain) was recovered during a study of T cell responses to AZD1222 COVID-19 vaccine. Clones were read by immunoSEQ multiplex PCR, and TCRdb kept only the in-frame ones, dropping some. The table shows some 200,000 clones, with 93% occurring only once. Study-wide results and caveats: Of the AZD1222 recipients, only six were seropositive at baseline. Repertoire sampling was restricted to post-peak T cell response timepoints. Clonal diversity may have been underestimated in mostly white British donors.

In germline, CDR1 is SGHRS, CDR2 YFSETQ. This CDR3 contains 16 residues. Trimming took 3 bases from V and 0 from J, leaving 16 bases between them. Comments on this clone: The antigen is unknown.

This sequence was found in an adult in good health. Sequencing used peripheral blood, obtained on day 0 of AZD1222 vaccination. The genes are TRBV5-1 and TRBJ2-7; D is perhaps TRBD2 (7 bases). CDR3 in amino acids: CASSSGGGGISYEQYF. Here the CDR3 DNA reads TGCGCCAGCAGCTCCGGAGGGGGGGGAATCTCCTACGAGCAGTACTTC.